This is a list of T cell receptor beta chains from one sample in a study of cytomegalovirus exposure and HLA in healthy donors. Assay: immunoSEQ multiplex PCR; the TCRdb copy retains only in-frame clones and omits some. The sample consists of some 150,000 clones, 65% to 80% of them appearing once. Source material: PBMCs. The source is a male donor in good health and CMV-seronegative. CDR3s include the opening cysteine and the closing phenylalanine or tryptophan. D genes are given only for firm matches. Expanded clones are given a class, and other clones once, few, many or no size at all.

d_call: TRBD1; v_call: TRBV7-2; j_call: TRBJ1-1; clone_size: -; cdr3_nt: TGTGCCAGCAGCTTACAGGGGGCTCGGTTCCTTGAAGCTTTCTTT; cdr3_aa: CASSLQGARFLEAFF
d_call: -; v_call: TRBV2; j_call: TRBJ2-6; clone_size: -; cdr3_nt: TGTGCCAGCAGTGAAAACAGGGTTGGGGCCAACGTCCTGACTTTC; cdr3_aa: CASSENRVGANVLTF
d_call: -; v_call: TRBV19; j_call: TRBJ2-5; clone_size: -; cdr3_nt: TGTGCCAGTAGAAAGGCCCAGGCCCTTCAAGAGACCCAGTACTTC; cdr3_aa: CASRKAQALQETQYF
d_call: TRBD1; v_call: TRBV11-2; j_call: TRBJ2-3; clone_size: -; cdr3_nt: TGTGCCAGCAGCGTAACGCAGGGGGCGCGGACAGATACGCAGTATTTT; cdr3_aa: CASSVTQGARTDTQYF
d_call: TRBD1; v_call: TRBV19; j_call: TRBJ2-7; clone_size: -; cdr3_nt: TGTGCCAGTAGCCCAGCAGGGGGCCCCTCCTACGAGCAGTACTTC; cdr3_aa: CASSPAGGPSYEQYF
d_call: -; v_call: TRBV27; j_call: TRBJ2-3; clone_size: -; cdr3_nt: TGTGCCAGCAGTCCTTCGACAGGTAACGCAGATACGCAGTATTTT; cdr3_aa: CASSPSTGNADTQYF
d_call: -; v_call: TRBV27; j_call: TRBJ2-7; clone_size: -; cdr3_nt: TGTGCCAGCAGTTTTACGGGACACCCCTACGAGCAGTACTTC; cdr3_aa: CASSFTGHPYEQYF
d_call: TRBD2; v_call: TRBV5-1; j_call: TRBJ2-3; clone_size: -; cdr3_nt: TGCGCCAGCAGCCCGGGACTAACTAGCACAGATACGCAGTATTTT; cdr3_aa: CASSPGLTSTDTQYF
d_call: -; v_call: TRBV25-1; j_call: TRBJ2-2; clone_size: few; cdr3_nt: TGTGCCAGCAGTGAATATGGGGGGGCGCGGAACACCGGGGAGCTGTTTTTT; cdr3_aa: CASSEYGGARNTGELFF
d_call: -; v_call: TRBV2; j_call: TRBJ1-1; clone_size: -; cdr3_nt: TGTGCCAGCCAGTTTGAGAACACTGAAGCTTTCTTT; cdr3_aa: CASQFENTEAFF
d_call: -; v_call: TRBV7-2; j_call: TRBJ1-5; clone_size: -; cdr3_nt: TGTGCCAGCAGCACCGACACGACTAGCAATCAGCCCCAGCATTTT; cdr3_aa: CASSTDTTSNQPQHF
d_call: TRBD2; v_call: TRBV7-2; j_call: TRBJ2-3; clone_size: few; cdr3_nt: TGTGCCAGCAGCTTAGGGGCACTAGCGAGCACAGATACGCAGTATTTT; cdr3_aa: CASSLGALASTDTQYF
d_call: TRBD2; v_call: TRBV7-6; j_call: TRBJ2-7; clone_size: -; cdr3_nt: TGTGCCAGCAGCTCCGCTAGCGGAAGCTCCTACGAGCAGTACTTC; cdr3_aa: CASSSASGSSYEQYF
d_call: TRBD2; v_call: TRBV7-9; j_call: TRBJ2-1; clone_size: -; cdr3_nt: TGTGCCAGCAGCAGGGGACTAGCGGAGTACAATGAGCAGTTCTTC; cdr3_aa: CASSRGLAEYNEQFF
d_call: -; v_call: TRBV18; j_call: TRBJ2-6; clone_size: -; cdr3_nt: TGTGCCAGCTCACCCGGTATGGGGGCTGGGGCCAACGGCCTGACTTTC; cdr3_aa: CASSPGMGAGANGLTF
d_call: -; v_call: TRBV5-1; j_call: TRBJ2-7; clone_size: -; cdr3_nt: TGCGCCAGCAGTTCATCACCGGGACATGTGAACGAGCAGTACTTC; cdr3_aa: CASSSSPGHVNEQYF
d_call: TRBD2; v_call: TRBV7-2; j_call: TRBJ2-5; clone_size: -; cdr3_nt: TGTGCCAGCAGCCTCCTAAGGTTAGCGGGAGCCCCGGGGACCCAGTACTTC; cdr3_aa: CASSLLRLAGAPGTQYF
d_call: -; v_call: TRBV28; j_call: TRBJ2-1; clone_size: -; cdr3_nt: TGTGCCAGCAGTTTAGCCGGGACAGAGCAGTTCTTC; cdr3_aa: CASSLAGTEQFF
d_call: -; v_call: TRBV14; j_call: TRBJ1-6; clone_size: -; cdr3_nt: TGTGCCAGCAGCCAAGGGACGGGGGTCACCTATAATTCACCCCTCCACTTT; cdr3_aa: CASSQGTGVTYNSPLHF
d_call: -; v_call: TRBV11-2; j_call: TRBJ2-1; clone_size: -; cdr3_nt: TGTGCCAGCAGCTTATCTTATGAGCAGTTCTTC; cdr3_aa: CASSLSYEQFF
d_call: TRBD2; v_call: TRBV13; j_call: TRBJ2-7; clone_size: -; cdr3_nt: TGTGCCAGCAGGTCGGCCAAGCGGGGGGTCTACGAGCAGTACTTC; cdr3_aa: CASRSAKRGVYEQYF
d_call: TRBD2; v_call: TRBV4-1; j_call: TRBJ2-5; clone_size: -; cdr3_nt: TGCGCCAGCAGCCAAGGGACTAGCGGGAGTTCCCAGTACTTC; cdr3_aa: CASSQGTSGSSQYF
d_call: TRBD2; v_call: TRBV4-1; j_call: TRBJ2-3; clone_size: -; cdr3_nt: TGCGCCAGCAGCCAACCCGGACTAGCGGGATTTACGGATACGCAGTATTTT; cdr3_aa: CASSQPGLAGFTDTQYF
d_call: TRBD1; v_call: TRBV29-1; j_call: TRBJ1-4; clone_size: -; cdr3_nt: TGCAGCGTTGAAGATCCTGACAGGGCAACTCGGGAAAAACTGTTTTTT; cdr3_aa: CSVEDPDRATREKLFF
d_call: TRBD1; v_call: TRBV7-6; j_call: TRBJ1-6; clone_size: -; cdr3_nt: TGTGCCAGCAGCGCGGGACAGGGTAATTCACCCCTCCACTTT; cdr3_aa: CASSAGQGNSPLHF
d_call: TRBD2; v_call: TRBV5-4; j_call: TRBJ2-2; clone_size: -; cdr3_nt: TGTGCCAGCAGGAGCGGGAGCTCGAACACCGGGGAGCTGTTTTTT; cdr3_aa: CASRSGSSNTGELFF
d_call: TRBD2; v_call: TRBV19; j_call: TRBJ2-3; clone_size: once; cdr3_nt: TGTGCCAGTAGCCTTTCACTAGCGGGAGTGTATTTT; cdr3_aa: CASSLSLAGVYF
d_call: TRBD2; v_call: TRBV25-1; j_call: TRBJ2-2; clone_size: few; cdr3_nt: TGTGCCAGCAGTGAATTCGCGGGGAGGGTCGGGGAGCTGTTTTTT; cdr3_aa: CASSEFAGRVGELFF
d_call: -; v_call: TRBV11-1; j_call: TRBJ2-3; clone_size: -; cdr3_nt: TGTGCCAGCAGGAGAACGGGGGATACGCAGTATTTT; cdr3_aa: CASRRTGDTQYF
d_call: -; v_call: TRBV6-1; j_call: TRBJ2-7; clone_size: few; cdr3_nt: TGTGCCAGCAACCCGGCAGGGTGGGCCTCCTACGAGCAGTACTTC; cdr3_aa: CASNPAGWASYEQYF
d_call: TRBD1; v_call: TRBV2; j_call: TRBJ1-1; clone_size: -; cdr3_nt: TGTGCCAGCAGTGGACAGGGAACGACTGAAGCTTTCTTT; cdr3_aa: CASSGQGTTEAFF
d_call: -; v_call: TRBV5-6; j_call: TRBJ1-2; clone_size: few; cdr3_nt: TGTGCCAGCACCATCATTTCAGGCTATGGCTACACCTTC; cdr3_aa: CASTIISGYGYTF
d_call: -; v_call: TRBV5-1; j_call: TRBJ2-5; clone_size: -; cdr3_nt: TGCGCCAGCAGCTTGGGTGGAGGAATGGAGACCCAGTACTTC; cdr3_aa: CASSLGGGMETQYF
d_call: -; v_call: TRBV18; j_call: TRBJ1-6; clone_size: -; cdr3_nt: TGTGCCAGCTCCCCCACAGAGTCTTCCAATTCACCCCTCCACTTT; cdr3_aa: CASSPTESSNSPLHF
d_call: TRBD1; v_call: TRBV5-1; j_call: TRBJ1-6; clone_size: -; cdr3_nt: TGCGCCAGCAGCTTGACGCCGGGACAGTATAATTCACCCCTCCACTTT; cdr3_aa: CASSLTPGQYNSPLHF
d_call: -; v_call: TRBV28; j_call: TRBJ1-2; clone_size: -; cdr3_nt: TGTGCCAGTCGAAGAGGGGGGGCCGACTGGTACTATGGCTACACCTTC; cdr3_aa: CASRRGGADWYYGYTF
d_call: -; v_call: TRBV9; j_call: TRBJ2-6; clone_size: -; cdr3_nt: TGTGCCAGCAGCGAGCAGGTTTTATCTGGGGCCAACGGCCTGACTTTC; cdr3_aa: CASSEQVLSGANGLTF
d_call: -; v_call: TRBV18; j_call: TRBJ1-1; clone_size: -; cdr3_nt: TGTGCCAGCTCACCAAGGACAGTGAACACTGAGGCTTTCTTT; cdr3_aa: CASSPRTVNTEAFF
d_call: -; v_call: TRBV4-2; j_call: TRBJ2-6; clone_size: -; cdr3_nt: TGTGCCAGCAGCCAAGAAGCGGTGAATGGGGCCAACGTCCTGACTTTC; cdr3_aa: CASSQEAVNGANVLTF
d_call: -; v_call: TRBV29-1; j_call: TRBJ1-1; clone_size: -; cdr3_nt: TGCAGCGCCCGGGTGGGGAGAAACACTGAAGCTTTCTTT; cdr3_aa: CSARVGRNTEAFF
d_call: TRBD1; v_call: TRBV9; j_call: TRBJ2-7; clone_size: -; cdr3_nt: TGTGCCACCTGGGTGACTCGACAGGGTAAGTACGAGCAGTACTTC; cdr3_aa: CATWVTRQGKYEQYF
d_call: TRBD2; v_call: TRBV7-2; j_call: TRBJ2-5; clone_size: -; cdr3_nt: TGTGCCAGCAGCAAAACTAGCGGGAGTAGGTGGAGAGAGACCCAGTACTTC; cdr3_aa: CASSKTSGSRWRETQYF
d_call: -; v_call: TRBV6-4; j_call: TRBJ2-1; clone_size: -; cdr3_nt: TGTGCCAGCAGTGAGGGACTCAGCTCCTACAATGAGCAGTTCTTC; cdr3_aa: CASSEGLSSYNEQFF